This T cell receptor (delta chain) was recorded in a study of gamma-delta T cells after stem cell transplantation. This CDR3 region has 19 residues. With 2 bases clipped from V and 0 bases from J, the junction kept 12 bases outside the gene matches. Germline V CDR1 and CDR2: GEAIGNYY, EKD. The table lists this clone with a few counts. TCRdb ran CATT on the RT-PCR reads. The sample consists of around 5,700 delta-chain clones, just over 9.5% of them appearing once. This receptor was taken from a human donor. It is not recorded whose cells these are; they may come from a transplant donor. Specimen: gamma-delta T cells. This chain uses TRDV2 with TRDJ1; 12 positions agree with TRDD3. The CDR3: CACDRVTSGGYADTDKLIF. The CDR3 DNA sequence: TGTGCCTGTGACAGGGTGACTTCTGGGGGATACGCGGACACCGATAAACTCATCTTT.